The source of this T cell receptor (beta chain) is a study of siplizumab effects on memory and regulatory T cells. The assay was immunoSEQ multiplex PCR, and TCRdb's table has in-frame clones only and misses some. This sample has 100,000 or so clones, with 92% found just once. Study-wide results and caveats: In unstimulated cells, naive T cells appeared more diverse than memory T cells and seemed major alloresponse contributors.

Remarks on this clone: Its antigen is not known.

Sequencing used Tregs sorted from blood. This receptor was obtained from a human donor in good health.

CDR3 nucleotides: TGCAGCTCGACCCAGACAGGAGGCACTGAAGCTTTCTTT. As protein: CSSTQTGGTEAFF. This sequence joins TRBV29-1 and TRBJ1-1; maybe TRBD1 (6 bases). The V gene lost 8 bases and the J gene lost 4 bases, with 17 bases spanning the gap. CDR1 is SQVTM, CDR2 ANQGSEA, per germline. CDR3 length: 13 amino acids.